This TCR beta chain was recovered during a study of T cells in Graves' hyperthyroidism and ophthalmopathy. What was amplified from RNA transcripts were TCR beta CDR3 regions. In the first-round RT-PCR of the TCR CDR3, the HTBI primer set was used. TCRdb ran MiXCR on the multiplex PCR reads and lists one entry per CDR3 protein. The table records some 580,000 distinct CDR3 sequences, more than 15% of them present only once. Lactation, pregnancy, other autoimmune disease or uncontrolled infection excluded patients. Germline V gene data show CDR1 as SEHNR and CDR2 as FQNEAQ (reference sequence). V was clipped by 5 bases and J by 2 bases; unmatched bases: 5. CDR3 length equals 16 residues. This clonotype has ten or more counts.

Source material: blood. The clonotype originates from a woman between 40 and 55 years old with Graves' ophthalmopathy. V gene TRBV7-9 combines with J gene TRBJ1-3, with 11 positions matching TRBD1. CDR3 protein: CASSRDRGSTGNTIYF. The CDR3 nucleotides are TGTGCCAGCAGCAGGGACAGGGGGTCTACTGGAAACACCATATATTTT.